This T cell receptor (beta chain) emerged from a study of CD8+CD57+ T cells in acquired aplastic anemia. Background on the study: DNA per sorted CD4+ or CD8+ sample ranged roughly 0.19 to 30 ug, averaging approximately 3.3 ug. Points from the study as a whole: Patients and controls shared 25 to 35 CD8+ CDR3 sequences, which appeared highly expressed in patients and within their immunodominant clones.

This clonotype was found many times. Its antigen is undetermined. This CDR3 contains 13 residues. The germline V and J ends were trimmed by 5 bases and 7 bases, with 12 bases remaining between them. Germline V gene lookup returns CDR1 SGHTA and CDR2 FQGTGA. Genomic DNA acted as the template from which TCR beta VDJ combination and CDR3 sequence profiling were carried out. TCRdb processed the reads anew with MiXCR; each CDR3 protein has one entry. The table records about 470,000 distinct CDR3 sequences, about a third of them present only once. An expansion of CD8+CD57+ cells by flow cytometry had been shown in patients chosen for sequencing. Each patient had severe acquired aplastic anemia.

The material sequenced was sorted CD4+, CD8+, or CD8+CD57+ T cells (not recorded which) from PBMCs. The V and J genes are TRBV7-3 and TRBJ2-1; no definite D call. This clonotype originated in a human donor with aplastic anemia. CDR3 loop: CASSPGMENEQFF. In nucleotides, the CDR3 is TGTGCCAGCAGCCCTGGGATGGAGAATGAGCAGTTCTTC.